Included here is one T cell receptor beta chain sequence, with context. In the original processing: Estimation of nucleated cell counts was performed using reference gene primer amplification. Generated by immunoSEQ multiplex PCR, the TCRdb table keeps only in-frame clones and is missing some. D and trimming were read from the DNA, whereas the V and J calls and clone size are those reported in that table. The sample records 76,000 or so clones, roughly 89% being singletons. The data were obtained in a study of blood T cell repertoires in COVID-19. Looking at the study overall: From the United States, Italy and Spain came samples of acute and convalescent COVID-19. Sources were T cells, B-cell-depleted T cells, or PBMCs; the material itself was cDNA or gDNA.

Trimming removed 1 base from V and 14 bases from J; junction bases left unmatched: 5. This CDR3 has 13 residues. Germline CDR1 and CDR2: SGHRS and YFSETQ. Sequencing used peripheral blood. The clonotype comes from a man younger than 40 with acute or convalescent COVID-19. V is TRBV5-1 and J is TRBJ1-6, with TRBD1 identical over 8 bases. The CDR3 loop is CASSLTGGWALHF. In nucleotides, the CDR3 is TGCGCCAGCAGCTTGACAGGGGGTTGGGCCCTCCACTTT.